The 17 T cell receptor beta chains below all came from one sample that was sequenced in a study of metastatic and nonmetastatic thyroid tumors. TCRdb reanalyzed the PCR reads with MiXCR. The sample lists 25,000 to 35,000 clones, about 10% occurring once. Every patient underwent thyroid surgery untreated. Sequenced: blood. The receptors were gathered from a female donor with papillary thyroid cancer or a benign thyroid nodule (not recorded which). Some clones in this sample may be carry-over from other donors' samples.

This clone was seen at least ten times. This rearrangement joins TRBV7-2 to TRBJ2-2, with TRBD1 identical over 8 bases. V shed 5 bases, J shed 4 bases, and the junction held 6 bases outside the gene matches. The V gene's germline CDR1 is SGHTA and CDR2 FQGNSA. The CDR3 is 15 amino acids. This CDR3 is CASSPRTGSTGELFF. CDR3 sequence (DNA): TGTGCCAGCAGCCCGAGGACAGGGAGCACCGGGGAGCTGTTTTTT.

This clone was counted ten times or more. This chain links TRBV11-3 with TRBJ2-3; TRBD2 agrees at 8 bases. The germline gives CDR1 SGHNT, CDR2 YENEEA. The CDR3 length is 17 residues. The junction had 8 bases not matched to a gene; V was cut back by 1 base and J by 2 bases. CDR3 nucleotide sequence: TGTGCCAGCAGCTTAGGATTTTTAGCGGGACTCACAGATACGCAGTATTTT. Encoded protein: CASSLGFLAGLTDTQYF.

This clone has a count of ten or more. This sequence joins TRBV28 and TRBJ1-5; the D gene is possibly TRBD1 (6 bases). Germline V lookup: CDR1 MDHEN, CDR2 SYDVKM. The CDR3 is 14 amino acids. Trimming left V 3 bases short and J 7 bases short, with 13 bases between. The DNA for the CDR3 is TGTGCCAGCAGTTTTGCGGACAGACGGCAGCCCCAGCATTTT. Amino acids: CASSFADRRQPQHF.

This clone appeared a few times. V and J are TRBV9 and TRBJ2-7; 7 bases agree with TRBD1. This CDR3 region has 15 residues. The germline gives CDR1 SGDLS, CDR2 YYNGEE. V shed 5 bases, J shed 2 bases, and the junction held 10 bases outside the gene matches. The CDR3 sequence is CASRLGGQSPYEQYF. The CDR3 DNA follows: TGTGCCAGCAGGCTAGGGGGACAGTCCCCCTACGAGCAGTACTTC.

This clone has at least ten counts. Here the CDR3 reads CASSTTGSNTGELFF. The CDR3 region has the DNA TGTGCCAGCAGCACGACAGGGTCGAACACCGGGGAGCTGTTTTTT. This chain connects TRBV7-9 to TRBJ2-2, with 7 positions matching TRBD1. The germline V gene has CDR1 SEHNR and CDR2 FQNEAQ (reference sequence). The CDR3 is 15 amino acids. The V segment lost 5 bases and the J segment 0 bases; nucleotides outside the gene matches: 3.

This clone was counted a few times. The chain links TRBV28 to TRBJ2-7; perhaps D is TRBD1 or TRBD2 (5 bases each). CDR3 size: 13 residues. The V and J ends lost 6 bases and 5 bases respectively, with 14 bases between them. Germline V gene lookup returns CDR1 MDHEN and CDR2 SYDVKM. Here the CDR3 DNA reads TGTGCCAGCAGCATTTCAGGGAGCGACGAGCAGTACTTC. This encodes CASSISGSDEQYF. The full variable domain, in which reference TRBV28 and TRBJ2-7 provide the parts outside the CDR3, is DVKVTQSSRYLVKRTGEKVFLECVQDMDHENMFWYRQDPGLGLRLIYFSYDVKMKEKGDIPEGYSVSREKKERFSLILESASTNQTSMYLCASSISGSDEQYFGPGTRLTVT.

This clone was counted at least ten times. The chain joins TRBV7-2 to TRBJ1-4; D not resolved. Deletions cut 5 bases from V and 8 bases from J, with 18 bases between. The CDR3 has 15 residues. CDR1 SGHTA and CDR2 FQGNSA come from the germline V gene. CDR3 in DNA: TGTGCCAGCAGCCCTACTAGGGCGAATGAGGAAAAACTGTTTTTT. This translates into CASSPTRANEEKLFF.

This clone occurred many times. This chain links TRBV2 with TRBJ2-3; D may match TRBD1 or TRBD2 (5 bases each). The CDR3 is 14 amino acids. Trimming shortened V by 6 bases and J by 0 bases, and 10 bases separated the two germline ends. CDR1 and CDR2 from the germline V gene are SNHLY and FYNNEI. The CDR3 is CASRGRGSTDTQYF. DNA of the CDR3: TGTGCCAGCAGGGGGCGAGGGAGCACAGATACGCAGTATTTT.

This clone was counted ten times or more. The rearrangement uses TRBV30 and TRBJ2-5; unclear D gene. The CDR3 extends over 13 amino acids. Germline CDR1 is GTSNPN and CDR2 is SVGIG (reference sequence). Trimming left V 3 bases short and J 1 base short, with 9 bases between. The CDR3 DNA follows: TGTGCCTGGAGCAAAGCGTCCCAAGAGACCCAGTACTTC. It codes for CAWSKASQETQYF.

The sample holds many counts of this clone. The chain links TRBV7-2 to TRBJ2-7, with unresolved D. CDR3 length: 13 amino acids. Trimming stripped 2 bases from V and 1 base from J, with 6 bases between. Germline V gives CDR1 SGHTA, CDR2 FQGNSA. The CDR3: CASSLRLSYEQYF. The CDR3, as DNA: TGTGCCAGCAGCTTACGGCTATCCTACGAGCAGTACTTC.

V and J are TRBV10-2 and TRBJ2-7, with a tentative D call TRBD2 (5 bases). Trimming cost V 3 bases and J 3 bases, with 9 bases left between them. The CDR3 is 13 residues long. CDR1 and CDR2 (germline): WSHSY, SAAADI. The CDR3 coding sequence is TGCGCCAGCAGTGATAACGGGATCTACGAGCAGTACTTC. This codes for CASSDNGIYEQYF.

The rearrangement joins TRBV6-1 to TRBJ1-1; D may be TRBD1 (6 bases). CDR3 length: 16 amino acids. Per germline, CDR1 MNHNS and CDR2 SASEGT. Trimming removed 5 bases at V and 6 bases at J, with 22 bases between. CDR3 sequence (DNA): TGTGCCAGCAGTCGCCAACCAACAGGGTTCGTTGCTGAAGCTTTCTTT. Amino acid sequence: CASSRQPTGFVAEAFF.

This clone was counted ten times or more. The chain joins TRBV20-1 to TRBJ2-1; 10 nucleotides align to TRBD2. The CDR3 extends over 14 amino acids. In germline, CDR1 is DFQATT, CDR2 SNEGSKA (reference sequence). J gave up 7 bases and V 6 bases, and 9 bases lay outside the gene matches. The CDR3 DNA is TGCAGTGCCTCCGGGACTAGCGCTACTAATGAGCAGTTCTTC. Residues: CSASGTSATNEQFF.

Many counts were recorded for this clone. The rearrangement links TRBV2 to TRBJ1-6; no definite D call. The CDR3 length is 15 residues. Trimming stripped 6 bases from V and 2 bases from J, with 11 bases between. Per the germline V gene, CDR1 is SNHLY and CDR2 is FYNNEI. The CDR3 loop is CASRPPNPYNSPLHF. The DNA of the CDR3 is TGTGCCAGCAGACCCCCGAACCCCTATAATTCACCCCTCCACTTT. Filled out from reference TRBV2 and TRBJ1-6, the complete variable domain reads EPEVTQTPSHQVTQMGQEVILRCVPISNHLYFYWYRQILGQKVEFLVSFYNNEISEKSEIFDDQFSVERPDGSNFTLKIRSTKLEDSAMYFCASRPPNPYNSPLHFGNGTRLTVT.

The sample holds many counts of this clone. The V gene is TRBV20-1, the J gene TRBJ2-7; a weak D match, TRBD1 (6 bases). Germline V lookup: CDR1 DFQATT, CDR2 SNEGSKA (reference sequence). CDR3 length: 11 residues. The ends were cut back, 7 bases at V and 3 bases at J, with 10 bases in the middle. Here the CDR3 reads CSGSGDYEQYF. The CDR3 bases are TGCAGTGGGTCAGGGGACTACGAGCAGTACTTC.

This clone has ten or more counts. V is TRBV19 and J is TRBJ2-3, with D tentatively TRBD1 (5 bases). Germline CDR1 and CDR2: LNHDA and SQIVND (reference sequence). Between the trimmed V and J ends, which lost 1 base and 6 bases, there was a span of 11 bases. This CDR3 has 14 amino acids. CDR3 sequence: CASSIGGPRDTQYF. CDR3 in DNA: TGTGCCAGTAGTATAGGGGGCCCCAGGGATACGCAGTATTTT.

This rearrangement joins TRBV30 to TRBJ2-7, with D tentatively TRBD1 or TRBD2 (5 bases each). The ends were cut back, 3 bases at V and 0 bases at J, with 12 bases in the middle. The germline V gene encodes CDR1 GTSNPN and CDR2 SVGIG (reference sequence). The CDR3 has 14 amino acids. DNA of the CDR3: TGTGCCTGGAGCTCTGGGGGAAGCTCCTACGAGCAGTACTTC. Translating gives CAWSSGGSSYEQYF.